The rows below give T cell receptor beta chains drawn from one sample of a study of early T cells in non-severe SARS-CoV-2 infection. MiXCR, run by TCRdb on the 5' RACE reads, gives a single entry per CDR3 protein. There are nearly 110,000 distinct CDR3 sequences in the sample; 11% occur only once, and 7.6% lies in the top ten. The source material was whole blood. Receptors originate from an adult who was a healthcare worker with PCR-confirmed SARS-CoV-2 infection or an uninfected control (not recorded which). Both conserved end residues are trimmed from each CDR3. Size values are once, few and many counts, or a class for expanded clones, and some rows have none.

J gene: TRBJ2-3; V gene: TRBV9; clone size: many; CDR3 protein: ASSLAGVAFSTDTQY
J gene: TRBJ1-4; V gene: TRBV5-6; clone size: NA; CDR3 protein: ASSAMGHEKLF
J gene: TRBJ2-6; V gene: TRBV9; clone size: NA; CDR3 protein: ASSIRPSGANVLT
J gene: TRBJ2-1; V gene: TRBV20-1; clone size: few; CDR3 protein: SASRVYNEQF
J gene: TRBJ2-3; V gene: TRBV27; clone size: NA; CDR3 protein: ASGKDTQY
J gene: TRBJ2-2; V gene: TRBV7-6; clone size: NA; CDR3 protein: ASGGRRGPGELF
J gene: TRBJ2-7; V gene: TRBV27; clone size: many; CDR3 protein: ASSLSSFAGEQY
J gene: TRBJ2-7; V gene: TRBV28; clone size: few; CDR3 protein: ASSFPSAGLADLYEQY
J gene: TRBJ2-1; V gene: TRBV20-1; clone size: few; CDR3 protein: SAHRRNEQF
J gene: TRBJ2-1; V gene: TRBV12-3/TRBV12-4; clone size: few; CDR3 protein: ASSGLARPYNEQF
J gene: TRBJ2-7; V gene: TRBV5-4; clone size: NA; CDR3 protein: ASSLQGGLSEQY